This T cell receptor beta chain comes out of a study of vaccination effects on CD4 cells after COVID-19. Notes on the study in general: Among infection- and vaccine-induced clones, marked clonal contraction occurred late after vaccination. From healthy vaccinees, only 1 of 255 vaccine-induced clones also reacted to common cold coronaviruses.

Isolation of CD4+ T cells took place after 10 days of culture. Subjects were given two BNT162b2 or mRNA-1273 vaccine doses. With respect to this clone: Its antigen is unknown.

Sequencing was performed with immunoSEQ multiplex PCR; in TCRdb, only in-frame clones are kept and a portion is missing. The table records about 45,000 clones, approximately 70% of them present only once. After removal of 2 bases from V and 2 bases from J, the junction contained 8 bases not matched to a gene. CDR3 length: 18 residues. Germline V gives CDR1 SGHNT, CDR2 YYREEE (reference sequence). The TCR comes from a human donor who received a COVID-19 vaccine. The chain recombines TRBV5-4 with TRBJ2-2; 11 bases are shared with TRBD2. The sample in question was CD4+ T cells from PBMCs cultured without peptide, obtained after COVID-19 vaccination. As DNA, the CDR3 is TGTGCCAGCAGCTTAAATATAGCGGGAGGGCGTAACACCGGGGAGCTGTTTTTT. It translates to CASSLNIAGGRNTGELFF.